These 28 T cell receptor beta chains were all obtained from the same sample, sequenced in a study of tumor and adjacent non-tumor tissue in lung cancer. A modified ARM-PCR protocol with three rounds of nested PCR amplified TCRbeta. TCRdb reprocessed the multiplex PCR reads via MiXCR and lists one record per CDR3 protein. In the table there are tens of thousands of distinct CDR3 sequences, 55% to 70% of which are singletons. This sample's RNA came from whole unsorted tissue. The sample comprised lung tumor tissue. All receptors derive from a man aged 45-65 years with non-small cell lung cancer.

Points on this clonotype: The junction departs from the called germline gene at one end, perhaps through a read error. V is TRBV28 and J is TRBJ2-1; D perhaps matches TRBD2 (6 bases). There are 17 residues in the CDR3. Germline V gene data show CDR1 as MDHEN and CDR2 as SYDVKM. The CDR3 DNA reads TGCGCCAGCAGTTTATATCAGACGGGAGTCGTCTACAATGAGCAGTTCTTC. It encodes CASSLYQTGVVYNEQFF.

Concerning this clonotype itself: One end of the junction is discordant with germline, which a read error may explain. CDR3 bases: TGCAGTGCTAGAGTCGGGGTGCTTACGCGAGATGCGCAGTATTTT. Amino acids: CSARVGVLTRDAQYF. The chain links TRBV20-1 to TRBJ2-3; possible D gene TRBD2, 5 bases. Germline V lookup: CDR1 DFQATT, CDR2 SNEGSKA (reference sequence). CDR3 length equals 15 residues.

This clonotype was detected ten times or more. J is TRBJ1-5 and V is TRBV10-2; 10 bases fit TRBD1. This CDR3 has 16 amino acids. Looked up from germline, CDR1 is WSHSY and CDR2 is SAAADI. Trimming at V came to 6 bases and at J to 3 bases, leaving 8 bases not matched to a gene. CDR3 region: CASSARDRGPNQPQHF. CDR3 nucleotide sequence: TGCGCCAGCAGCGCCCGGGACAGGGGCCCCAATCAGCCCCAGCATTTT.

Remarks on this clonotype: This clone may be a read error of a much larger clone one base away. This chain joins TRBV4-1 and TRBJ2-2; D is tentatively TRBD1 or TRBD2 (6 bases each). Germline loops: CDR1 MGHRA, CDR2 YSYEKL. The CDR3 covers 15 residues. The CDR3 region is CASRQERGDAGELFF. The CDR3, as DNA: TGCGCCAGCAGACAAGAGAGGGGGGACGCCGGGGAGCTGTTTTTT.

V and J are TRBV4-1 and TRBJ2-1; no reliable D call. Germline assignment: CDR1 MGHRA and CDR2 YSYEKL. This CDR3 comprises 16 residues. The V end lost 0 bases, the J end lost 9 bases, and 18 bases lay between the germline ends. CDR3 nucleotides: TGCGCCAGCAGCCAAGAATATCGTCCTCCAAGGAGTGAGCAGTTCTTC. This gives the protein CASSQEYRPPRSEQFF.

This chain uses TRBV28 with TRBJ2-1; 7 nucleotides agree with TRBD2. The germline V gene encodes CDR1 MDHEN and CDR2 SYDVKM. This CDR3 is built from 16 residues. Trimming took 6 bases from V and 7 from J; bases not matched to a gene: 15. CDR3 loop: CASSVKSSGRRNEQFF. As DNA, the CDR3 is TGTGCCAGCAGCGTCAAATCTAGCGGCAGGAGGAATGAGCAGTTCTTC.

The chain links TRBV6-1 to TRBJ2-1, with TRBD1 identical over 9 bases. CDR1 MNHNS and CDR2 SASEGT come from the germline V gene. The length of the CDR3 is 15 residues. Trimming cost V 10 bases and J 7 bases; bases outside gene matches: 14. The CDR3 is CATLEGGTGPNEQFF. DNA of the CDR3: TGTGCCACACTTGAGGGCGGGACAGGGCCGAATGAGCAGTTCTTC.

The chain employs TRBV5-8 and TRBJ2-1; 8 bases fit TRBD2. The DNA end is a closer match to TRBJ2-7, so the J assignment may be wrong. Germline V gene lookup returns CDR1 SGHTS and CDR2 YDEGEE. The CDR3 length is 17 residues. The CDR3 reads CASSLFTGGPIHNEQYF. The CDR3 DNA is TGTGCCAGCAGCTTGTTCACGGGAGGGCCTATCCACAATGAGCAGTACTTC.

This clonotype was detected ten times or more. The rearrangement joins TRBV6-1 to TRBJ2-5; 7 bases fit TRBD2. The germline gives CDR1 MNHNS, CDR2 SASEGT. The CDR3 consists of 14 residues. V trimming: 7 bases; J trimming: 3 bases; junction bases outside the gene matches: 8. CDR3 sequence reads: CASTERGREETQYF. CDR3 in DNA: TGTGCCAGCACCGAAAGAGGGAGGGAAGAGACCCAGTACTTC.

Concerning this clonotype: Sequence at one end of the junction differs from germline and may be a read error. The CDR3 nucleotides are TGTGCCACCAGTGATCCCCCCACAGATACGAAGTATTTT. As protein: CATSDPPTDTKYF. This chain connects TRBV24-1 to TRBJ2-3; D remains unclear. The CDR3 is 13 residues long. Germline V gene lookup returns CDR1 KGHDR and CDR2 SFDVKD.

This clonotype has a handful of counts. One end of the junction does not line up with germline, which may come from a read error. The V and J genes are TRBV20-1 and TRBJ1-5; D unresolved. The CDR3 contains 12 residues. The germline V gene has CDR1 DFQATT and CDR2 SNEGSKA (reference sequence). CDR3 nucleotide sequence: TGCTGTGCTAGACCTTCGGGGCAGCCCCAGCATTTT. Its translation: CCARPSGQPQHF.

Concerning this clonotype itself: A much more abundant neighbour one base away suggests this may be a read error. The CDR3 spells CASRRSNLTKNIQYF. CDR3 bases: TGCGCCAGCAGGCGGAGTAATCTAACCAAAAACATTCAGTACTTC. The chain has TRBV4-1 and TRBJ2-4; no firm D call. Between the trimmed V and J ends, which lost 6 bases and 2 bases, there was a span of 14 bases. CDR1 MGHRA and CDR2 YSYEKL come from the germline V gene. The length of the CDR3 is 15 residues.

This rearrangement joins TRBV6-5 to TRBJ2-3; TRBD2 aligns across 8 bases. Looked up from germline, CDR1 is MNHEY and CDR2 is SVGAGI. The J segment lost 9 bases and the V segment lost 1 base, leaving 6 bases of the junction unmatched. The CDR3 is 14 residues long. The chain's CDR3 is CASSYYGGGDTQYF. The CDR3 coding sequence is TGTGCCAGCAGTTACTACGGGGGGGGTGACACGCAGTATTTT.

A remark on this clonotype: One junction end disagrees with the germline gene, perhaps due to a read error. This rearrangement joins TRBV14 to TRBJ1-5; a weak D match, TRBD1 (5 bases). The CDR3 runs to 16 residues. The V gene's germline CDR1 is SGHDN and CDR2 FVKESK. The CDR3 bases are TGTGCCAGCAGCCAAGCTAGTGACAGTCCGAATCAGTCCCAGCATTTT. Amino acid sequence: CASSQASDSPNQSQHF.

Concerning this clonotype itself: Possible read error: a much larger clone is one base away. The rearrangement links TRBV6-5 to TRBJ2-2; the match to TRBD2 covers 10 bases. Looked up from germline, CDR1 is MNHEY and CDR2 is SVGAGI. The length of the CDR3 is 15 residues. The CDR3 DNA reads as TGTGTCAGCAGTGCCGGGACTAGCGTCACCGGGGAGCTGTTTTTT. Its protein product is CVSSAGTSVTGELFF.

With respect to this clonotype: The limits of the CDR3 on the DNA are not certain, so only TCRdb's listed CDR3 is given. V and J are TRBV12-3 or TRBV12-4 and TRBJ2-1. The CDR3 extends over 14 residues, inclusive of both ends. This CDR3 is CASSFGVGNNEQFF.

The chain has TRBV11-2 and TRBJ2-5; either TRBD1 or TRBD2 may fit D (5 bases each). V lost 7 bases and J lost 5, with 20 bases in between. Per germline, CDR1 SGHAT and CDR2 FQNNGV. The CDR3 has 15 amino acids. The CDR3 spells CASKYGTSRQETQYF. CDR3 in DNA: TGTGCCAGCAAATATGGGACCAGCAGGCAGGAGACCCAGTACTTC.

As concerns this clonotype: Relative to the germline gene, one junction end is altered; a read error may explain this. The CDR3 here is CASNYGRGRTNGNEQFF. DNA for the CDR3: TGTGCCAGCAATTACGGGAGGGGCAGGACTAACGGCAATGAGCAGTTCTTC. The gene calls are TRBV6-2 or TRBV6-3 and TRBJ2-1, with 8 bases identical to TRBD2. Germline assignment: CDR1 MNHEY and CDR2 SVGEGT. CDR3 length: 17 amino acids.

Details on this clonotype: A read error may account for a junction end that differs from germline. J is TRBJ1-1 and V is TRBV4-2; TRBD1 matches at 7 bases. Germline CDR1 LGHNA, CDR2 YNFKEQ. This CDR3 is built from 17 residues. The CDR3 reads CASSRNRGMNWDTEAFF. CDR3 bases: TGTGCTAGCAGCCGGAACAGGGGTATGAATTGGGACACTGAAGCTTTCTTT.

Remarks on this clonotype: Germline is not matched at one junction end, which may reflect a read error. The V gene is TRBV10-3, the J gene TRBJ2-7; 11 positions match TRBD1. Germline V lookup: CDR1 ENHRY, CDR2 SYGVKD. The CDR3 is 17 residues long. The CDR3 here is CATWTGGSVRSSYKQCF. CDR3 sequence (DNA): TGTGCCACGTGGACAGGGGGCTCGGTCCGAAGCTCCTACAAGCAGTGCTTC.

V and J are TRBV2 and TRBJ1-5; D might be TRBD1 (5 bases). Germline CDR1 SNHLY, CDR2 FYNNEI. Trimming cost V 2 bases and J 6 bases, with 14 bases left between them. This CDR3 has 15 residues. The CDR3 DNA follows: TGTGCCAGCAGTGAAAGGGGTGCGGGCAGTCAGCCCCAGCATTTT. Its protein product is CASSERGAGSQPQHF.

As concerns this clonotype: The conserved closing phenylalanine or tryptophan is absent in this CDR3, likely reflecting a read error. The limits of the CDR3 on the DNA are not certain, so only TCRdb's listed CDR3 is given. The J gene is TRBJ2-1, the V gene TRBV11-3; the table assigns TRBD1, which was not confirmed against the DNA. In germline, CDR1 is SGHNT, CDR2 YENEEA. The CDR3 is made up of 13 amino acids, end residues included. This chain's CDR3 is CTSSASYRDEQIC.

As for this clonotype: Just one base apart from a much larger clone, this may be a read error. V gene TRBV12-3 or TRBV12-4 combines with J gene TRBJ1-5; D may correspond to TRBD1 or TRBD2 (5 bases each). The assigned J gene may be wrong: the sequence end matches TRBJ2-3 better. The CDR3 spans 15 residues. The CDR3 DNA reads TGTGCCAGCAGTAAGAGTGGGGGAATAGGGGAGCCCCAGTATTTT. Translating gives CASSKSGGIGEPQYF.

To note about this clonotype: A much larger clonotype is one base distant, so this may be a read error. The V call is TRBV5-1, the J call TRBJ2-5; D is perhaps TRBD2 (5 bases). V was shortened by 4 bases and J by 4 bases, with 14 bases between the two germline ends. Germline lookup yields CDR1 SGHRS and CDR2 YFSETQ. The CDR3 spans 14 residues. The CDR3 nucleotides read TGCGCCAGCAGCCTCTCTAGCTCCCCAGAGACCCAGTACTTC. Translating gives CASSLSSSPETQYF.

This clonotype appeared a single time. This may arise from a read error, as a much more abundant clone is one base away. Here the CDR3 DNA reads TGCAGTGCAAGGACTGGTACGGGGTTTGAGAACTTC. It is translated as CSARTGTGFENF. The chain couples TRBV20-1 to TRBJ2-5; weak D call: TRBD2 (5 bases). The CDR3 contains 12 residues. Per the germline V gene, CDR1 is DFQATT and CDR2 is SNEGSKA (reference sequence).

Ten or more counts support this clonotype. The J gene is TRBJ2-2, the V gene TRBV7-8; D remains unclear. The germline CDR1 and CDR2 sequences are SGHVS and FQNEAQ. CDR3 length: 17 residues. Trimming shortened V by 5 bases and J by 6 bases, and 22 bases separated the two germline ends. CDR3 region: CASSVRVLGSAPGELFF. In nucleotides, the CDR3 is TGTGCCAGCAGCGTAAGGGTCTTAGGGTCTGCGCCCGGGGAGCTGTTTTTT. Variable domain in full (rest from reference TRBV7-8 and TRBJ2-2): GAGVSQSPRYKVAKRGQDVALRCDPISGHVSLFWYQQALGQGPEFLTYFQNEAQLDKSGLPSDRFFAERPEGSVSTLKIQRTQQEDSAVYLCASSVRVLGSAPGELFFGEGSRLTVL.

Worth noting for this clonotype: The junction does not match germline at one end; this may be a read error. The V and J genes are TRBV7-2 and TRBJ2-6; 8 bases are a match to TRBD2. The CDR3 covers 18 residues. Germline assignment: CDR1 SGHTA and CDR2 FQGNSA. Written as DNA, the CDR3 is TGTGCCAGCAGCTCATGGGTAGCGGGACCCTCTGGGGCCAATGTCCTGACTTTC. The encoded protein is CASSSWVAGPSGANVLTF. The whole variable domain, filled in from reference TRBV7-2 and TRBJ2-6, reads GAGVSQSPSNKVTEKGKDVELRCDPISGHTALYWYRQSLGQGLEFLIYFQGNSAPDKSGLPSDRFSAERTGGSVSTLTIQRTQQEDSAVYLCASSSWVAGPSGANVLTFGAGSRLTVL.

This clonotype was observed a few times. A much larger clone differs by one base, so this may be a read error. The chain recombines TRBV6-1 with TRBJ2-7; possible D gene TRBD2, 6 bases. CDR1 and CDR2 from the germline V gene are MNHNS and SASEGT. This CDR3 is built from 12 residues. The chain's CDR3 is CASGGISYKQYF. The CDR3 nucleotides read TGTGCCAGTGGAGGGATCTCCTACAAGCAGTACTTC.